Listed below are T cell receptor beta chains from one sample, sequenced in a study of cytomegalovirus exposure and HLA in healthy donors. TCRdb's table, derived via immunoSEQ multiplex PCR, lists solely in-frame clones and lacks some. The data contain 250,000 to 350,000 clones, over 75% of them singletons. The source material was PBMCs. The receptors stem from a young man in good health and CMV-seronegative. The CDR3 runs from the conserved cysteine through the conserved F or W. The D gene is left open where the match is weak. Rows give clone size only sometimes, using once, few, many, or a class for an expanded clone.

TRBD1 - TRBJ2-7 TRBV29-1 TGCAGCGTTGGGGACAGGGGCTCCTACGAGCAGTACTTC CSVGDRGSYEQYF
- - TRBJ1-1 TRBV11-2 TGTGCCAGCAGTTCCGCGGGAGGGACTGAAGCTTTCTTT CASSSAGGTEAFF
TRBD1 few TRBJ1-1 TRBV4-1 TGCGCCAGCAGCCACTTTGTAGGACAGGGAAAGAACACTGAAGCTTTCTTT CASSHFVGQGKNTEAFF
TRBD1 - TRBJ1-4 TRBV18 TGTGCCAGCTCACCTGGGACAGGGGGCGAAAAACTGTTTTTT CASSPGTGGEKLFF
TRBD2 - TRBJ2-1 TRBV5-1 TGCGCCAGCAGCTTCGGACTAGCGGGATACAATGAGCAGTTCTTC CASSFGLAGYNEQFF
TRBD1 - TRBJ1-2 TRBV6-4 TGTGCCAGCAGTGCCGATTGGCGACAGGGGGCGAGTCTGAATGGCTACACCTTC CASSADWRQGASLNGYTF
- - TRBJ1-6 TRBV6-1 TGTGCCAGCAGTGAACAGGGGACAACGATCTATAATTCACCCCTCCACTTT CASSEQGTTIYNSPLHF
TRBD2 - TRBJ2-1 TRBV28 TGTGCCAGCAGCCCCGGGGGGGCTTTAACGGGCAATGAGCAGTTCTTC CASSPGGALTGNEQFF
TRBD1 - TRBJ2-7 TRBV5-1 TGCGCCAGCAGCGTACAGGGGCAAGGCTACGAGCAGTACTTC CASSVQGQGYEQYF
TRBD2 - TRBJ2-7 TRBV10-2 TGCGCCAGCAGGCGGGGGGGCCTGGCCGAGCAGTACTTC CASRRGGLAEQYF
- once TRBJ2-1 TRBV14 TGTGCCAGCAGCCAAGATCGGGTGAATGAGCAGTTCTTC CASSQDRVNEQFF
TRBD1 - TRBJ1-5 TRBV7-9 TGTGCCAGCAGCCCGACAGGGAAGTATCAGCCCCAGCATTTT CASSPTGKYQPQHF
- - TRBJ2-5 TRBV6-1 TGTGCCAGCGACTGGAAGCTGACCCAGTACTTC CASDWKLTQYF
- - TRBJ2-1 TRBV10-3 TGTGCCATCAGTGAGTCACAGGGCCCTTACAATGAGCAGTTCTTC CAISESQGPYNEQFF
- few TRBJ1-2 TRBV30 TGTGCCTGGGTGAACATCTTCTATGGCTACACCTTC CAWVNIFYGYTF
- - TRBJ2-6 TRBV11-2 TGTGCCAGCAGCCCGCTCCGGACATGGGGCTCTGGGGCCAACGTCCTGACTTTC CASSPLRTWGSGANVLTF
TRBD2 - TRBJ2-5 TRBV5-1 TGCGCCAGCAGCTTGGTTACTAGCGGGGCCAGCCAAGAGACCCAGTACTTC CASSLVTSGASQETQYF
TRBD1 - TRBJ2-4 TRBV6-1 TGTGCCAGCACTCTAACCGGGACAGGGGGAAACATTCAGTACTTC CASTLTGTGGNIQYF
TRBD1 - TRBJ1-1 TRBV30 TGTGCCTGGAGATCCGGGACAGGGAGAGCTTTCTTT CAWRSGTGRAFF
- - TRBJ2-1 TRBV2 TGTGCCAGCACCTTGGGCTTTAATGAGCAGTTCTTC CASTLGFNEQFF
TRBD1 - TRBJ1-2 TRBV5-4 TGTGCCAGCAGCTTGACGGGACAGGGTTACTATGGCTACACCTTC CASSLTGQGYYGYTF
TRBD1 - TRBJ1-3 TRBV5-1 TGCGCCAGCAGCCCCGGGACAGGGTTGTTCACCATATATTTT CASSPGTGLFTIYF
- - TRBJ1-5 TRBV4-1 TGCGCCAGCAGCCAAGGGATACAGGTAAGCAATCAGCCCCAGCATTTT CASSQGIQVSNQPQHF
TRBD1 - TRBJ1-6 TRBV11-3 TGTGCCAGCAGCTTAGATGGGCAGGGGGATTCGATTTATAATTCACCCCTCCACTTT CASSLDGQGDSIYNSPLHF
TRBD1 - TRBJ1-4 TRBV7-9 TGTGCCAGCAGCCAGGGACAGGGGGTCACTAATGAAAAACTGTTTTTT CASSQGQGVTNEKLFF
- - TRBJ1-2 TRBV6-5 TGTGCCAGCCGCCAACAGGGAGTAGCGGGCTACACCTTC CASRQQGVAGYTF
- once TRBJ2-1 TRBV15 TGTGCCACCATGGGGGCTTACAGCTCCTACAATGAGCAGTTCTTC CATMGAYSSYNEQFF
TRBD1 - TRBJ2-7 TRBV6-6 TGTGCCAGCAGTTACAAGACAGGGGGTTCGCACGAGCAGTACTTC CASSYKTGGSHEQYF
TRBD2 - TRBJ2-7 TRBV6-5 TGTGCCAGCAGTCCTTTTAGCGGGGAACCCTACGAGCAGTACTTC CASSPFSGEPYEQYF
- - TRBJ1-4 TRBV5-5 TGTGCCAGCAGCTTCGCTAGGGGAAATACTAATGAAAAACTGTTTTTT CASSFARGNTNEKLFF
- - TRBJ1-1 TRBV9 TGTGCCAGCAGCACTTTAGAAAGCACTGAAGCTTTCTTT CASSTLESTEAFF
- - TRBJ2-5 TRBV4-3 TGCGCCAGCAGCCGCGGGACAGCTGAAGAGACCCAGTACTTC CASSRGTAEETQYF
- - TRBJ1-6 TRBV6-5 TGTGCCAGCAGTTACGGAGCAGAGAATTCACCCCTCCACTTT CASSYGAENSPLHF
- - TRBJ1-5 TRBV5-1 TGCGCCAGCAGCTTGGATCCCGACAGGAATCAGCCCCAGCATTTT CASSLDPDRNQPQHF
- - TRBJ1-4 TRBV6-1 TGTGCCAGCAGTGAAGGGGGCAGGGTGACTGAAAAACTGTTTTTT CASSEGGRVTEKLFF
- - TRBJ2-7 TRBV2 TGTGCCAGCAGTGAAGACAGGTCGCGTAGAAAGCAGTACTTC CASSEDRSRRKQYF
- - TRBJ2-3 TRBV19 TGTGCCAGTAGCCCCACCCCGGGTGTCACAGATACGCAGTATTTT CASSPTPGVTDTQYF
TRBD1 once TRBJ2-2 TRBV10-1 TGCGCCAGCAAGGGACAGGTCACCGGGGAGCTGTTTTTT CASKGQVTGELFF
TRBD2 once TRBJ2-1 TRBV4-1 TGCGCCAGCAGCCTTGGGACTAGCGGGGGCAATGAGCAGTTCTTC CASSLGTSGGNEQFF
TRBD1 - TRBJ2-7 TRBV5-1 TGCGCCAGCAGCTTGGGGGACAGGGGAACAGGGGAGCAGTACTTC CASSLGDRGTGEQYF
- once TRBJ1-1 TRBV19 TGTGCCAGTAGTAGGTCCCCAGGGGAGTATGAAGCTTTCTTT CASSRSPGEYEAFF
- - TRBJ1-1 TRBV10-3 TGTGCCATCAGTTCAGCCCGGGGGGGAGCTTTCTTT CAISSARGGAFF
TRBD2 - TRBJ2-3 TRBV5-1 TGCGCCAGCAGCTTGGAGCAAAGCGGGGGGGCCGCAGATACGCAGTATTTT CASSLEQSGGAADTQYF
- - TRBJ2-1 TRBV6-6 TGTGCCAGCAGTTCGGGGGACTCCTACAATGAGCAGTTCTTC CASSSGDSYNEQFF
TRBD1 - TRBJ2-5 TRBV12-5 TGTGCTAGGGACCGGGACAGACAAGAGACCCAGTACTTC CARDRDRQETQYF
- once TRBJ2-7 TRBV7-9 TGTGCCAGCAGCTTAACAGGGATAATACACGAGCAGTACTTC CASSLTGIIHEQYF
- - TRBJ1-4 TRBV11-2 TGTGCCAGCAGCTTAGGGCAGGGCCTTAATGAAAAACTGTTTTTT CASSLGQGLNEKLFF
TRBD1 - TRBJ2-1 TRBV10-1 TGCGCCAGCAGTACAGGGGGCTCCTACAATGAGCAGTTCTTC CASSTGGSYNEQFF
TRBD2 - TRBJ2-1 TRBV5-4 TGTGCCAGCAGCTCTAGGGAGGGCTCCTACAATGAGCAGTTCTTC CASSSREGSYNEQFF